A selection of T cell receptor beta chains follows, all from one sample in a study of shared clonotypes between healthy human individuals. Here immunoSEQ multiplex PCR was the method, and the copy in TCRdb shows in-frame clones only, minus some. The table shows some 2,000,000 clones, with approximately 94% occurring only once. Sequences were obtained from naive CD8+ T cells sorted from blood. These receptors all come from a man younger than 30 in good health. Both conserved end residues are part of each CDR3. D genes are given only for firm matches. Expanded clones get a size class; other rows say once, few or many, or leave the size out.

TRBV13	TRBJ1-1	TRBD1	15	.	TGTGCCAGCAGCTTCCCGACAGGGCACGGCACTGAAGCTTTCTTT	CASSFPTGHGTEAFF
TRBV5-1	TRBJ2-3	TRBD2	15	.	TGCGCCAGCAGCTCTGGGACTAGCGGGGTCGATACGCAGTATTTT	CASSSGTSGVDTQYF
TRBV5-1	TRBJ1-6	.	17	.	TGCGCCAGCAGCTTGACGAGGACAGAGTCCTATAATTCACCCCTCCACTTT	CASSLTRTESYNSPLHF
TRBV7-9	TRBJ1-1	TRBD1	15	.	TGTGCCAGCAGCTACGCACAGGGGATGAACACTGAAGCTTTCTTT	CASSYAQGMNTEAFF
TRBV13	TRBJ1-4	.	14	.	TGTGCCAGCAGATATCGAGCGGAGAATGAAAAACTGTTTTTT	CASRYRAENEKLFF
TRBV14	TRBJ1-6	.	17	.	TGTGCCAGCAGCCAAGTGGGGGGGATTCTTCTTGATTCACCCCTCCACTTT	CASSQVGGILLDSPLHF
TRBV28	TRBJ1-4	TRBD1	15	.	TGTGCCAGCAGCCTTGACAGTGACAGGGGTGAAAAACTGTTTTTT	CASSLDSDRGEKLFF
TRBV28	TRBJ2-5	TRBD1	15	.	TGTGCCAGCAGTTCCGGGACAGGAGCCCAAGAGACCCAGTACTTC	CASSSGTGAQETQYF
TRBV27	TRBJ2-2	.	16	.	TGTGCCAGCAGTTTACTCGCTGCAGGGAACACCGGGGAGCTGTTTTTT	CASSLLAAGNTGELFF
TRBV4-1	TRBJ2-1	.	16	.	TGCGCCAGCAGCTCGCCCTTCGCGGAGGTATCCAATGAGCAGTTCTTC	CASSSPFAEVSNEQFF
TRBV7-2	TRBJ1-1	TRBD1	15	.	TGTGCCAGCAGCCTCAGACAGGGATGGAACACTGAAGCTTTCTTT	CASSLRQGWNTEAFF
TRBV15	TRBJ2-7	TRBD1	16	.	TGTGCCACCAGCAGAGCCCCCGGGACAGGGGACTACGAGCAGTACTTC	CATSRAPGTGDYEQYF
TRBV2	TRBJ1-2	TRBD1	11	.	TGTGCCAGCCAGGGGGAGAGGGGCTACACCTTC	CASQGERGYTF
TRBV23-1	TRBJ1-1	TRBD1	18	.	TGCGCCAGCAGTCAATCGCCGGGACAGGGTGGGATGAACACTGAAGCTTTCTTT	CASSQSPGQGGMNTEAFF
TRBV4-1	TRBJ2-2	TRBD2	14	.	TGCGCCAGCAGCCTTAGACTAGCGAGCGGGGAGCTGTTTTTT	CASSLRLASGELFF
TRBV13	TRBJ2-7	TRBD2	17	once	TGTGCCAGCAGCTTAAGGCTAGCGGGAGGCCCCGTCCACGAGCAGTACTTC	CASSLRLAGGPVHEQYF
TRBV29-1	TRBJ2-3	.	14	.	TGCAGCGTTGTTGGGACCGCCCTGTCAGATACGCAGTATTTT	CSVVGTALSDTQYF
TRBV5-1	TRBJ2-7	.	14	.	TGCGCCAGCAGCTTGGAAGGGGACGGCTACGAGCAGTACTTC	CASSLEGDGYEQYF
TRBV15	TRBJ2-5	.	13	.	TGTGCCACCAGCCTGGGAAGCGAGGAGACCCAGTACTTC	CATSLGSEETQYF
TRBV2	TRBJ1-2	TRBD1	19	.	TGTGCCAGGGTATCCCCGAGCTCAGGGAGACAGGGGTCTAACTATGGCTACACCTTC	CARVSPSSGRQGSNYGYTF
TRBV4-1	TRBJ1-2	.	14	.	TGCGCCAGCAGCCAAGTGGGGGGTTTGGGTGGCTACACCTTC	CASSQVGGLGGYTF
TRBV7-9	TRBJ1-3	.	12	.	TGTGCCAGCAGCCCCCAAGGAAACACCATATATTTT	CASSPQGNTIYF
TRBV30	TRBJ1-5	TRBD1	15	.	TGTGCCTGGAGCCCGGGACAGGCTAGCAATCAGCCCCAGCATTTT	CAWSPGQASNQPQHF
TRBV7-9	TRBJ2-3	TRBD2	18	.	TGTGCCAGCAGTCGGTTTAGCGGGGGGGCCTTTAATACAGATACGCAGTATTTT	CASSRFSGGAFNTDTQYF
TRBV21-1	TRBJ1-2	.	13	.	TGTGCCAGCCCCAGGGGGGCCTACTATGGCTACACCTTC	CASPRGAYYGYTF
TRBV4-3	TRBJ1-1	.	15	.	TGCGCCAGCAGCCCGACCGCTTCCCGAGACACTGAAGCTTTCTTT	CASSPTASRDTEAFF
TRBV4-1	TRBJ2-7	.	14	.	TGCGCCAGCAGCCAAATCGGCGGATCCTACGAGCAGTACTTC	CASSQIGGSYEQYF
TRBV28	TRBJ2-7	.	13	.	TGTGCCAGCAGTCAGCAGCCGGTGTACGAGCAGTACTTC	CASSQQPVYEQYF